These 30 T cell receptor beta chains were sequenced from one sample in a study of blood T cell repertoires in COVID-19. Clones were sequenced by immunoSEQ multiplex PCR, and TCRdb holds only the in-frame ones, with some missing. Altogether nearly 200,000 clones are present, around 80% being singletons, with the ten largest covering roughly 6.9%. Sample: peripheral blood. The receptors were gathered from a human donor with acute or convalescent COVID-19. The donor label of this sample is uncertain.

This clone turned up a few times. This chain connects TRBV5-8 to TRBJ1-3; D is unclear. The CDR3 runs 11 residues. The V end was cut by 4 bases, the J end by 8 bases, with 7 bases between. CDR1 is SGHTS and CDR2 is YDEGEE in the germline V gene. The CDR3 protein is CASSLSDTIYF. Written as DNA, the CDR3 is TGTGCCAGCAGCCTCTCGGACACCATATATTTT.

The chain is built from TRBV4-1 and TRBJ1-1; D might be TRBD1 (6 bases). Trimming removed 4 bases from V and 1 base from J, with 13 bases in between. CDR3 length: 15 residues. CDR1 is MGHRA and CDR2 is YSYEKL in the germline V gene. The CDR3 spells CASSPLGQTNTEAFF. In nucleotides, the CDR3 is TGCGCCAGCAGCCCGCTAGGACAGACGAACACTGAAGCTTTCTTT.

The chain couples TRBV7-2 to TRBJ1-5, with D unresolved. Looked up from germline, CDR1 is SGHTA and CDR2 is FQGNSA. The ends were cut back, 2 bases at V and 9 bases at J, with 14 bases in the middle. The CDR3 length is 14 residues. The CDR3 spells CASSLIGGKGPQHF. Here the CDR3 DNA reads TGTGCCAGCAGCTTAATTGGCGGGAAGGGGCCCCAGCATTTT.

This clone has a single count. This sequence joins TRBV3-1 (or the pseudogene TRBV3-2) and TRBJ1-2; TRBD1 is a possible D gene (6 bases). V lost 3 bases to trimming and J lost 7 bases, with 15 bases between them. The germline V gene has CDR1 LGHDT and CDR2 YNNKEL (reference sequence). This CDR3 contains 14 residues. Here the CDR3 reads CASSHRDTVSGYTF. DNA of the CDR3: TGTGCCAGCAGCCATCGGGACACCGTAAGTGGCTACACCTTC.

The rearrangement links TRBV5-1 to TRBJ1-5, with D possibly TRBD1 on 6 matching bases. Germline CDR1 reads SGHRS; CDR2 reads YFSETQ. There are 15 residues in the CDR3. The germline V and J ends were trimmed by 4 bases and 4 bases, with 15 bases remaining between them. The CDR3 region has the DNA TGCGCCAGCAGCAGGGGGGGTCGCAATAATCAGCCCCAGCATTTT. It translates to CASSRGGRNNQPQHF.

This clone was seen more than once but under ten times. The chain is built from TRBV11-2 and TRBJ1-1; D is possibly TRBD1 (6 bases). Trimming shortened V by 5 bases and J by 7 bases, and 23 bases separated the two germline ends. Germline V gives CDR1 SGHAT, CDR2 FQNNGV. CDR3 length equals 16 residues. CDR3 region: CASSLARGLKGVEAFF. The CDR3 DNA sequence: TGTGCCAGCAGCCTAGCACGCGGGTTGAAGGGGGTTGAAGCTTTCTTT.

This chain links TRBV5-8 with TRBJ2-3, with D hard to call. The V and J ends lost 0 bases and 1 base respectively, with 9 bases between them. Germline CDR1 reads SGHTS; CDR2 reads YDEGEE. The CDR3 has 15 residues. CDR3 residues: CASSLGLARTDTQYF. In DNA, the CDR3 is TGTGCCAGCAGCTTGGGACTGGCCCGCACAGATACGCAGTATTTT.

CDR3 sequence reads: CASSTGNTEAFF. CDR3 nucleotide sequence: TGTGCCAGCAGTACAGGGAACACTGAAGCTTTCTTT. This rearrangement joins TRBV25-1 to TRBJ1-1; weak D call: TRBD1 (5 bases). Germline values: CDR1 MGHDK, CDR2 SYGVNS. V lost 5 bases and J 1 base, leaving 5 bases between the germline ends. The CDR3 is 12 residues long.

This chain uses TRBV27 with TRBJ1-5; D is unresolved. Trimming took off 4 bases at V and 7 bases at J, with 11 bases between the two ends. CDR1 and CDR2 from the germline V gene are MNHEY and SMNVEV (reference sequence). The CDR3 contains 13 residues. CDR3 nucleotides: TGTGCCAGCAGTTCACCCGGGGTACAGCCCCAGCATTTT. Translating gives CASSSPGVQPQHF.

This chain joins TRBV5-1 and TRBJ1-6; D not resolved. The germline CDR1 and CDR2 sequences are SGHRS and YFSETQ. The CDR3 sequence is 17 residues long. Trimming cost V 4 bases and J 7 bases, with 21 bases left between them. CDR3 in amino acids: CASSPLLGRGENSPLHF. For the CDR3, the DNA is TGCGCCAGCAGCCCATTATTGGGCCGTGGTGAAAATTCACCCCTCCACTTT.

The genes are TRBV5-1 and TRBJ1-2, with 10 bases aligning to TRBD1. The V gene's germline CDR1 is SGHRS and CDR2 YFSETQ. Trimming removed 4 bases from V and 7 bases from J; junction bases left unmatched: 4. This CDR3 comprises 13 residues. The CDR3 here is CASSPGTGAGYTF. The CDR3 coding sequence is TGCGCCAGCAGCCCCGGGACAGGGGCTGGCTACACCTTC.

This clone was picked up one time. The chain recombines TRBV5-1 with TRBJ1-1; D is unresolved. Per the germline V gene, CDR1 is SGHRS and CDR2 is YFSETQ. Trimming shortened V by 0 bases and J by 2 bases, and 8 bases separated the two germline ends. The CDR3 spans 14 residues. This CDR3 reads CASSLDSINTEAFF. In DNA, the CDR3 is TGCGCCAGCAGCTTGGACAGTATCAACACTGAAGCTTTCTTT.

In its sample, this clone was seen once. The rearrangement links TRBV12-3 or TRBV12-4 to TRBJ2-1, with 9 bases identical to TRBD2. V was clipped by 9 bases and J by 10 bases; unmatched bases: 10. The CDR3 has 13 residues. The CDR3 DNA reads TGTGCCAGTAGGGCGGGAGGGCCACGGGAGCAGTTCTTC. Translation: CASRAGGPREQFF.

V gene TRBV28 combines with J gene TRBJ1-5; the D gene is possibly TRBD1 (6 bases). Germline V gene data show CDR1 as MDHEN and CDR2 as SYDVKM. There are 15 residues in the CDR3. V was clipped by 6 bases and J by 4 bases, with 16 bases between them. The CDR3: CASSPPRGANQPQHF. The CDR3, as DNA: TGTGCCAGCAGCCCCCCCCGGGGGGCGAATCAGCCCCAGCATTTT.

CDR3 sequence reads: CASSLPGGGEQYF. CDR3 coding DNA: TGTGCCAGCAGCTTACCAGGGGGCGGCGAGCAGTACTTC. The chain links TRBV7-3 to TRBJ2-7; 8 nucleotides agree with TRBD1. V shed 2 bases, J shed 6 bases, and the junction held 3 bases outside the gene matches. The CDR3 contains 13 residues. Germline CDR1 is SGHTA and CDR2 is FQGTGA.

This chain connects TRBV6-5 to TRBJ1-2, with D unresolved. The ends were cut back, 8 bases at V and 0 bases at J, with 13 bases in the middle. The germline gives CDR1 MNHEY, CDR2 SVGAGI. This CDR3 has 14 amino acids. The CDR3 region is CASVESLSNYGYTF. The CDR3 region has the DNA TGTGCCAGCGTGGAGAGCTTGTCTAACTATGGCTACACCTTC.

This clone showed up just a few times. A junction boundary mismatches the germline segment, possibly from a read error. The chain joins TRBV9 to TRBJ2-1; D not certain. CDR1 is SGDLS and CDR2 is YYNGEE in the germline V gene. This CDR3 region has 13 residues. CDR3 DNA sequence: TGTGCCAGCAGCCCCGGGTCTCGCAATGGGCAGTTCTTC. Residues: CASSPGSRNGQFF. The full variable domain, with the rest looked up from reference TRBV9 and TRBJ2-1, is DSGVTQTPKHLITATGQRVTLRCSPRSGDLSVYWYQQSLDQGLQFLIQYYNGEERAKGNILERFSAQQFPDLHSELNLSSLELGDSALYFCASSPGSRNGQFFGPGTRLTVL.

The J gene is TRBJ2-7, the V gene TRBV5-4, with D possibly matching TRBD2 (5 bases). The germline V gene encodes CDR1 SGHNT and CDR2 YYREEE (reference sequence). Trimming removed 4 bases at V and 2 bases at J, with 16 bases between. This CDR3 contains 15 residues. The CDR3 region has the DNA TGTGCCAGCAGCACGGGAATTGCAGCGGCCTACGAGCAGTACTTC. Amino acids: CASSTGIAAAYEQYF.

This clone was found once. In nucleotides, the CDR3 is TGTGCCACTACACTGCCGGGGGTACACGGCTACACCTTC. Amino acids: CATTLPGVHGYTF. The gene calls are TRBV24-1 and TRBJ1-2, with a weak D call TRBD1 (5 bases). The CDR3 totals 13 residues. V was cut by 10 bases and J by 8 bases, with 19 bases left in between. The germline gives CDR1 KGHDR, CDR2 SFDVKD.

V and J are TRBV6-7 and TRBJ2-3, with D maybe TRBD1 (6 bases). TRBV6-7 is designated an ORF whose function remains uncertain. The CDR3 runs to 15 residues. V lost 7 bases and J lost 4, with 18 bases in between. The CDR3 sequence: CASNPRDNHPDTQYF. CDR3 nucleotides: TGTGCCAGCAACCCCCGGGACAACCACCCAGATACGCAGTATTTT.

The chain links TRBV6-2 or TRBV6-3 to TRBJ1-6; 8 bases align to TRBD1. The ends lost 0 bases at V and 9 bases at J; junction bases unmatched: 7. The CDR3 spans 16 residues. The germline CDR1 and CDR2 sequences are MNHEY and SVGEGT. This CDR3 reads CASSYSGRGRGSPLHF. CDR3 sequence (DNA): TGTGCCAGCAGTTACTCGGGCAGGGGGCGCGGTTCACCCCTCCACTTT.

The sample holds a few counts of this clone. The rearrangement uses TRBV7-7 and TRBJ2-1; TRBD1 matches 8 bases. This CDR3 is 15 amino acids long. The germline CDR1 and CDR2 sequences are SSHAT and FNYEAQ (reference sequence). Trimming cost V 5 bases and J 8 bases; bases outside gene matches: 11. The CDR3 DNA sequence: TGTGCCAGCAGCCTCGGACAGGGTGCCGGCCATGAGCAGTTCTTC. Encoded protein: CASSLGQGAGHEQFF.

This sequence joins TRBV6-5 and TRBJ2-3; 8 nucleotides align to TRBD2. CDR1 is MNHEY, CDR2 SVGAGI, per germline. The CDR3 runs to 15 residues. With V trimmed by 7 bases and J by 1 base, 7 bases remained unmatched. Here the CDR3 reads CASTPTGGGTDTQYF. CDR3 bases: TGTGCCAGCACCCCGACGGGAGGGGGCACAGATACGCAGTATTTT.

This clone has only one observation. Written as DNA, the CDR3 is TGTGCCAGTAGTATAACAGGAGTCAGTGAGCAGTTCTTC. It codes for CASSITGVSEQFF. V is TRBV19 and J is TRBJ2-1, with D tentatively TRBD1 (5 bases). V lost 2 bases, J lost 9 bases, and 11 bases lay in between. Looked up from germline, CDR1 is LNHDA and CDR2 is SQIVND (reference sequence). The CDR3 runs 13 residues.

The CDR3 DNA is TGTGCCACCAGCAGAGACCCGAGGGGGACAGGAAACACCATATATTTT. Its protein product is CATSRDPRGTGNTIYF. The V call is TRBV15, the J call TRBJ1-3; D perhaps matches TRBD1 (6 bases). CDR3 size: 16 residues. Germline-derived CDR1 and CDR2 are LNHNV and YYDKDF (reference sequence). Trimming left V 0 bases short and J 4 bases short, with 13 bases between.

The rearrangement links TRBV28 to TRBJ2-3, with 8 bases fitting TRBD2. This CDR3 region has 15 residues. With 4 bases clipped from V and 3 bases from J, the junction kept 6 bases outside the gene matches. Germline V gives CDR1 MDHEN, CDR2 SYDVKM. CDR3 bases: TGTGCCAGCAGTTCGAGCGGGAGTAAGACAGATACGCAGTATTTT. It specifies CASSSSGSKTDTQYF. The whole variable domain, filled in from reference TRBV28 and TRBJ2-3, reads DVKVTQSSRYLVKRTGEKVFLECVQDMDHENMFWYRQDPGLGLRLIYFSYDVKMKEKGDIPEGYSVSREKKERFSLILESASTNQTSMYLCASSSSGSKTDTQYFGPGTRLTVL.

The chain is built from TRBV7-9 and TRBJ2-3, with D perhaps TRBD1 (5 bases). The CDR3 covers 15 residues. V lost 3 bases and J 0 bases, leaving 10 bases between the germline ends. Germline assignment: CDR1 SEHNR and CDR2 FQNEAQ (reference sequence). CDR3 DNA sequence: TGTGCCAGCAGCTTCCACGGACAAAGCACAGATACGCAGTATTTT. This encodes CASSFHGQSTDTQYF. The full variable domain, its missing parts supplied by reference TRBV7-9 and TRBJ2-3, is DTGVSQNPRHKITKRGQNVTFRCDPISEHNRLYWYRQTLGQGPEFLTYFQNEAQLEKSRLLSDRFSAERPKGSFSTLEIQRTEQGDSAMYLCASSFHGQSTDTQYFGPGTRLTVL.

The rearrangement joins TRBV5-1 to TRBJ2-7; D might be TRBD1 (6 bases). Trimming took off 4 bases at V and 3 bases at J, with 14 bases between the two ends. The length of the CDR3 is 14 residues. From germline, CDR1 is SGHRS and CDR2 YFSETQ. CDR3 amino acids: CASSPREGGYEQYF. The DNA for the CDR3 is TGCGCCAGCAGCCCTCGGGAAGGGGGCTACGAGCAGTACTTC. The variable domain in full, completed from reference TRBV5-1 and TRBJ2-7, reads KAGVTQTPRYLIKTRGQQVTLSCSPISGHRSVSWYQQTPGQGLQFLFEYFSETQRNKGNFPGRFSGRQFSNSRSEMNVSTLELGDSALYLCASSPREGGYEQYFGPGTRLTVT.

The chain couples TRBV24-1 to TRBJ2-5; 9 bases agree with TRBD1. The CDR3 totals 15 residues. Germline assignment: CDR1 KGHDR and CDR2 SFDVKD. The trim removed 4 bases at V and 4 bases at J, leaving 6 bases unmatched. CDR3 nucleotides: TGTGCCACCAGTGACTCCGGGACAGGGCGAGAGACCCAGTACTTC. Its protein product is CATSDSGTGRETQYF.

The chain combines TRBV7-9 with TRBJ2-7; possible D gene TRBD1, 5 bases. V lost 4 bases, J lost 0 bases, and 10 bases lay in between. The CDR3 has 14 residues. Germline CDR1 reads SEHNR; CDR2 reads FQNEAQ (reference sequence). This CDR3 is CASSYIQDSYEQYF. The DNA for the CDR3 is TGTGCCAGCAGCTACATACAGGACTCCTACGAGCAGTACTTC.